What follows are 23 T cell receptor beta chains derived from one specimen sequenced in a study of long-term antiretroviral therapy in people with HIV. The authors ran the immunoSEQ assay, v3.0, at survey level. TCRdb keeps only in-frame clones here, not all; method: immunoSEQ multiplex PCR. The table shows about 33,000 clones, with roughly 80% occurring only once. This specimen consisted of unsorted PBMCs, obtained 2 years after starting antiretroviral therapy. The source of these receptors is a woman aged 45-65 years with HIV.

This clone was counted between two and nine times. The chain joins TRBV5-1 to TRBJ2-2, with D tentatively TRBD1 (6 bases). The CDR3 loop spans 15 amino acids. Germline CDR1 reads SGHRS; CDR2 reads YFSETQ. V was pared by 6 bases and J by 2 bases, with 14 bases between. The CDR3 is CASNRQAGNTGELFF. As DNA, the CDR3 is TGCGCCAGCAACCGACAGGCAGGAAACACCGGGGAGCTGTTTTTT.

J is TRBJ2-1 and V is TRBV6-6; 13 bases match TRBD2. Trimming removed 6 bases from V and 7 bases from J; junction bases left unmatched: 6. The CDR3 is made up of 15 amino acids. Per the germline V gene, CDR1 is MNHNY and CDR2 is SVGAGI (reference sequence). CDR3 nucleotide sequence: TGTGCCAGCAGCACAACTAGCGGGGGGGCAAATGAGCAGTTCTTC. The encoded protein is CASSTTSGGANEQFF.

The chain employs TRBV27 and TRBJ1-4; unclear D gene. The CDR3 has 13 amino acids. Germline V gives CDR1 MNHEY, CDR2 SMNVEV (reference sequence). The V end lost 0 bases, the J end lost 4 bases, and 3 bases lay between the germline ends. The CDR3 loop is CASSLSVNEKLFF. CDR3 DNA: TGTGCCAGCAGTTTATCCGTTAATGAAAAACTGTTTTTT.

The V and J genes are TRBV9 and TRBJ1-4, with TRBD1 identical over 11 bases. Germline assignment: CDR1 SGDLS and CDR2 YYNGEE. This CDR3 is 15 amino acids long. J gave up 6 bases and V 3 bases, and 4 bases lay outside the gene matches. The CDR3 DNA is TGTGCCAGCAGCGCCGGACAGGGGGCATATGAAAAACTGTTTTTT. Its protein product is CASSAGQGAYEKLFF. Based on the CDR3 plus reference TRBV9 and TRBJ1-4, the full variable domain is DSGVTQTPKHLITATGQRVTLRCSPRSGDLSVYWYQQSLDQGLQFLIQYYNGEERAKGNILERFSAQQFPDLHSELNLSSLELGDSALYFCASSAGQGAYEKLFFGSGTQLSVL.

The chain combines TRBV7-2 with TRBJ2-2; a weak D match, TRBD2 (5 bases). Germline CDR1 and CDR2: SGHTA and FQGNSA. The CDR3 spans 18 residues. With 3 bases removed from V and 0 bases from J, the gap between germline ends came to 17 bases. The CDR3, as DNA: TGTGCCAGCAGCTTGCACCCTCGGAGCGGCTCGAACACCGGGGAGCTGTTTTTT. It encodes CASSLHPRSGSNTGELFF.

A few counts support this clone. The chain joins TRBV7-2 to TRBJ1-2; D is possibly TRBD1 (5 bases). The CDR3 consists of 16 residues. The V end lost 5 bases, the J end lost 3 bases, and 19 bases lay between the germline ends. From germline, CDR1 is SGHTA and CDR2 FQGNSA. Here the CDR3 reads CASSGGGPSADYGYTF. The CDR3 region has the DNA TGTGCCAGCAGCGGCGGGGGACCCTCAGCGGACTATGGCTACACCTTC.

A few counts support this clone. Other DNA sequences in the sample encode the same CDR3. V gene TRBV7-7 combines with J gene TRBJ2-5; weak D call: TRBD1 (6 bases). Trimming stripped 0 bases from V and 4 bases from J, with 9 bases between. The CDR3 contains 14 residues. Germline-derived CDR1 and CDR2 are SSHAT and FNYEAQ (reference sequence). The CDR3 is CASSLAGRGETQYF. The CDR3 nucleotides read TGTGCCAGCAGCTTAGCTGGCAGGGGAGAGACCCAGTACTTC.

The gene calls are TRBV9 and TRBJ1-4; D perhaps matches TRBD1 (6 bases). The V and J ends lost 4 bases and 7 bases respectively, with 17 bases between them. CDR3 size: 15 residues. Germline values: CDR1 SGDLS, CDR2 YYNGEE. The CDR3 here is CASSLSGALGEKLFF. As DNA, the CDR3 is TGTGCCAGCAGCCTCTCAGGGGCTTTGGGTGAAAAACTGTTTTTT.

J is TRBJ1-3 and V is TRBV27, with 8 bases fitting TRBD1. V was pared by 4 bases and J by 4 bases, with 6 bases of the junction left unmatched. This CDR3 has 15 residues. The V gene's germline CDR1 is MNHEY and CDR2 SMNVEV (reference sequence). The CDR3 spells CASSSGTGAGNTIYF. The CDR3 nucleotides are TGTGCCAGCAGTTCAGGGACAGGCGCCGGAAACACCATATATTTT.

This clone showed up just a few times. The rearrangement uses TRBV5-8 and TRBJ2-2; 9 positions agree with TRBD1. The J segment lost 4 bases and the V segment lost 3 bases, leaving 4 bases of the junction unmatched. The CDR3 spans 15 residues. CDR1 and CDR2 from the germline V gene are SGHTS and YDEGEE. CDR3 nucleotide sequence: TGTGCCAGCAGCTGGGACAGGGTTAGCACCGGGGAGCTGTTTTTT. Encoded protein: CASSWDRVSTGELFF.

A few counts support this clone. The genes are TRBV12-1 and TRBJ2-7; the D segment call TRBD2 is taken from the table without a DNA check. TRBV12-1 constitutes a pseudogene. The CDR3 length is 13 residues. CDR3 region: CASSSGLAYEQYV. Here the CDR3 DNA reads TGTGCCAGCAGCTCTGGACTGGCCTACGAGCAGTACGTC.

This clone was picked up a small number of times. This chain links TRBV7-3 with TRBJ2-1; no clear D. The CDR3 extends over 15 amino acids. Trimming shortened V by 5 bases and J by 3 bases, and 14 bases separated the two germline ends. Germline assignment: CDR1 SGHTA and CDR2 FQGTGA. For the CDR3, the DNA is TGTGCCAGCAGCCCTGGTGGGCAACACTACAATGAGCAGTTCTTC. Protein sequence: CASSPGGQHYNEQFF. Full variable domain (remainder filled in from reference TRBV7-3 and TRBJ2-1): GAGVSQTPSNKVTEKGKYVELRCDPISGHTALYWYRQSLGQGPEFLIYFQGTGAADDSGLPNDRFFAVRPEGSVSTLKIQRTERGDSAVYLCASSPGGQHYNEQFFGPGTRLTVL.

The gene calls are TRBV30 and TRBJ2-3, with 8 positions matching TRBD2. Unmatched junction bases numbered 9, after V lost 2 bases and J lost 2 bases. Germline assignment: CDR1 GTSNPN and CDR2 SVGIG (reference sequence). This CDR3 comprises 16 residues. CDR3 sequence (DNA): TGTGCCTGGAGTACCGGGACGACTAGCGTCACAGATACGCAGTATTTT. It yields the protein CAWSTGTTSVTDTQYF.

The chain joins TRBV18 to TRBJ2-6; D unclear. Germline assignment: CDR1 KGHSH and CDR2 LQKENI. The CDR3 is made up of 13 amino acids. Trimming left V 3 bases short and J 2 bases short, with 2 bases between. In DNA, the CDR3 is TGTGCCAGCTCACCTCCTGGGGCCAACGTCCTGACTTTC. Its protein is CASSPPGANVLTF.

This clone was found a few times. The chain has TRBV2 and TRBJ2-7, with D perhaps given as TRBD1 or TRBD2 (5 bases each). V lost 7 bases to trimming and J lost 6 bases, with 10 bases between them. This CDR3 spans 11 amino acids. CDR1 SNHLY and CDR2 FYNNEI come from the germline V gene. The CDR3 DNA reads TGTGCCAGCATCTTTGGGGGCGAGCAGTACTTC. Amino acid sequence: CASIFGGEQYF.

The gene calls are TRBV27 and TRBJ2-7; D not resolved. Per germline, CDR1 MNHEY and CDR2 SMNVEV (reference sequence). Trimming pared 5 bases from V and 1 base from J, leaving 12 bases between. This CDR3 comprises 14 residues. Written as DNA, the CDR3 is TGTGCCAGCAGTCCACGACAATATTCCTACGAGCAGTACTTC. The encoded protein is CASSPRQYSYEQYF.

This clone occurred a few times. The chain combines TRBV9 with TRBJ2-1; TRBD2 matches at 7 bases. The CDR3 runs 14 residues. V dropped 4 bases and J dropped 13; count of bases not matched to a gene: 14. The germline V gene encodes CDR1 SGDLS and CDR2 YYNGEE. CDR3 residues: CASSPNRLADTQFF. Here the CDR3 DNA reads TGTGCCAGCAGCCCTAATAGACTAGCTGATACACAGTTCTTC.

The chain couples TRBV30 to TRBJ1-2; maybe TRBD1 (5 bases). Per the germline V gene, CDR1 is GTSNPN and CDR2 is SVGIG (reference sequence). The CDR3 has 13 amino acids. V was shortened by 0 bases and J by 13 bases, with 18 bases between the two germline ends. The CDR3 spells CAWSVSQRQRSTF. The CDR3, as DNA: TGTGCCTGGAGTGTATCCCAAAGACAGCGTAGCACCTTC.

CDR3 in DNA: TGTGCCTGGAGTTGGGACAGGGTTCGGAACGAGCAGTACTTC. This translates into CAWSWDRVRNEQYF. The chain couples TRBV30 to TRBJ2-7; 9 positions match TRBD1. CDR1 and CDR2 from the germline V gene are GTSNPN and SVGIG (reference sequence). There are 14 residues in the CDR3. The V segment lost 2 bases and the J segment 5 bases; nucleotides outside the gene matches: 7.

This chain connects TRBV4-1 to TRBJ2-2, with TRBD2 identical over 12 bases. The CDR3 contains 17 residues. Looked up from germline, CDR1 is MGHRA and CDR2 is YSYEKL. Germline trimming cut 2 bases from V and 7 bases from J; bases unmatched to any gene: 8. In nucleotides, the CDR3 is TGCGCCAGCAGCCAAAGTCTAGCGGGGGGGATAGACGGGGAGCTGTTTTTT. This sequence encodes CASSQSLAGGIDGELFF.

The chain employs TRBV30 and TRBJ1-2; D might be TRBD1 (5 bases). The CDR3 runs 13 residues. The V and J ends lost 1 base and 7 bases respectively, with 13 bases between them. Germline CDR1 is GTSNPN and CDR2 is SVGIG (reference sequence). This CDR3 reads CAWSGGDYFGYTF. The CDR3 DNA follows: TGTGCCTGGAGTGGAGGGGACTATTTTGGCTACACCTTC. Full variable domain (missing parts from reference TRBV30 and TRBJ1-2): SQTIHQWPATLVQPVGSPLSLECTVEGTSNPNLYWYRQAAGRGLQLLFYSVGIGQISSEVPQNLSASRPQDRQFILSSKKLLLSDSGFYLCAWSGGDYFGYTFGSGTRLTVV.

This chain links TRBV2 with TRBJ1-6; TRBD1 matches 9 bases. Germline lookup yields CDR1 SNHLY and CDR2 FYNNEI. There are 17 residues in the CDR3. V lost 6 bases and J lost 6; bases outside the gene matches: 12. CDR3 sequence reads: CASRAPGGTGPNSPLHF. CDR3 coding DNA: TGTGCCAGCAGGGCCCCCGGGGGGACAGGGCCTAATTCACCCCTCCACTTT.

This clone appeared a few times. This rearrangement joins TRBV4-1 to TRBJ1-2; unclear D gene. V was shortened by 2 bases and J by 8 bases, with 15 bases between the two germline ends. Germline V gives CDR1 MGHRA, CDR2 YSYEKL. This CDR3 is 14 amino acids long. CDR3 loop: CASSQSRGYEGYTF. The CDR3 DNA is TGCGCCAGCAGCCAATCGAGAGGGTATGAAGGCTACACCTTC.